This T cell receptor (beta chain) derives from a study of identifying expanded T cells in peripheral blood (dated by TCRdb to the late 2010s). Background for the entire study: Technical replicates were generated by sequencing separate aliquots of the same genomic DNA pool, with four replicates compared pairwise. The research as a whole found: Approximately 1.2 differentially abundant clones were flagged by the binomial model between technical replicates, whereas about 15 and 19 were flagged over approximately two weeks and four weeks, respectively. Across all healthy-donor time intervals, the beta-binomial model significantly cut both the number of clones called differentially abundant and the false-positive rate. It was expected by the authors that biological variance in healthy repertoires might increase further over much longer intervals, such as months to years. Across all healthy donors, variance in clone template counts between approximately 2-week samples was found to increase significantly with total template count.

During the collection period, no infections or other immune events were recorded for the healthy donors. Time-dependent variance in a beta-binomial model of T-cell clone differential abundance was calibrated using healthy-donor blood repertoires as a training cohort. The training cohort was composed of roughly 10 healthy donors, 3 female and 7 male. On average the donors were about 40 years old, and their ages spanned roughly 29 to 70 years. Whole blood, obtained from a commercial supplier, was collected from each healthy donor at three time points spaced around 2 weeks apart. For immunosequencing, genomic DNA was extracted from whole blood that had not been sorted. The immunoSEQ Assay, which uses bias-controlled multiplex PCR amplification of genomic DNA, was used to profile TCRbeta CDR3 regions. In the authors' own workflow: To quantify the absolute abundance of each unique TCRbeta CDR3 region, the sequences were collapsed and filtered. Differential abundance was tested with two models: a binomial (Fisher-equivalent) model and a beta-binomial model that adds time-dependent variance fitted from healthy donors. Clones with fewer than 5 combined templates were removed, and a clone was called differentially abundant if the clone's Benjamini-Hochberg FDR was below 0.01. Using the form v = (b*log(k)+a)^2, the beta-binomial variance was modeled as a function of the total template count across the two samples. Sourced from immuneACCESS, this table was stored by TCRdb with only in-frame sequences that have V and J called. A share of the clones is absent; for the studies checked, an unresolved V gene accounts for under half, and the remainder has no known explanation. V and J calls and clone size are as listed in that table; D and trimming were resolved from the DNA. The sample contains 100,000 or so clones, 87% of them found a single time. Roughly 15% of the sample goes to the ten largest clones.

For CDR1 and CDR2, the germline V gene lists SGHRS and YFSETQ. The CDR3 covers 15 residues, taking in both the cysteine and the phenylalanine. Just CDR3 DNA is preserved here, 45 bases in frame from base 1. Germline trimming amounts to 0 bases on V and 5 bases on J, with 4 as the count of junction bases outside the gene matches. Worth noting for this clone: Its antigen target is currently unknown. No much larger clone is present one base from it, and per-base qualities are unavailable.

This chain joins TRBV5-1 to TRBJ2-5, and TRBD1 matches 10 of the central bases. The specimen sequenced was blood. The source is a person aged 18-70 years in good health. The CDR3 reads CASSLEPGQGETQYF. The sequenced DNA: TGCGCCAGCAGCTTGGAGCCGGGACAGGGGGAGACCCAGTACTTC.